Listed below are T cell receptor beta chains from one sample, sequenced in a study of blood T cells in healthy people across ages. TCRdb used MiXCR to reprocess the 5' RACE reads, holding one entry per CDR3 protein. This table holds roughly 560,000 distinct CDR3 sequences, around 24% found once. These data also formed part of another study, on T cells of mothers and their children.

Material for sequencing was blood. These receptors were obtained from a boy aged 10-17 years in good health. CDR3s include the opening cysteine and the closing phenylalanine or tryptophan. The D gene is left open where the match is weak. A row's size may be missing; if present it is once, few, many or a size class.

d_gene | abundance | j_gene | v_gene | CDR3aa | CDR3nt
- | - | TRBJ2-3 | TRBV7-3 | CASSLAGVAVTDTQYF | TGTGCCAGCAGCTTAGCCGGGGTAGCGGTCACAGATACGCAGTATTTT
- | - | TRBJ2-7 | TRBV7-9 | CASSLGRRDDYEQYF | TGTGCCAGCAGCTTAGGGCGAAGGGACGATTACGAGCAGTACTTC
- | - | TRBJ2-5 | TRBV29-1 | CSVEEVQETQYF | TGCAGCGTTGAAGAAGTCCAAGAGACCCAGTACTTC
- | - | TRBJ2-3 | TRBV27 | CASSLTKPGDAQYF | TGTGCCAGCAGTTTAACTAAACCGGGGGATGCGCAGTATTTT
- | - | TRBJ1-1 | TRBV6-6 | CASRPVGTEAFF | TGTGCCAGCAGGCCTGTAGGCACTGAAGCTTTCTTT
TRBD1 | - | TRBJ1-5 | TRBV28 | CASIPTGEVQPQHF | TGTGCCAGCATCCCTACAGGGGAGGTTCAGCCCCAGCATTTT
TRBD1 | - | TRBJ1-1 | TRBV6-5 | CASSYHGQVNTEAFF | TGTGCCAGCAGTTACCACGGACAGGTCAACACTGAAGCTTTCTTT
- | few | TRBJ2-6 | TRBV11-2 | CASSFLGRTAGANVLTF | TGTGCCAGCAGCTTCCTCGGGAGAACGGCTGGGGCCAACGTCCTGACTTTC
- | few | TRBJ1-1 | TRBV29-1 | CSAAGGYKVDAEAFF | TGCAGCGCTGCCGGGGGTTATAAAGTTGACGCTGAAGCTTTCTTT
- | once | TRBJ1-1 | TRBV20-1 | CSARLDSNTEAFF | TGCAGTGCTAGGCTGGACAGTAACACTGAAGCTTTCTTT
- | - | TRBJ2-7 | TRBV28 | CASSFRGRYSYEQYF | TGTGCCAGCAGTTTTCGGGGAAGATACTCCTACGAGCAGTACTTC
- | many | TRBJ2-2 | TRBV27 | CASSGIGGELFF | TGTGCCAGCAGTGGTATAGGCGGGGAGCTGTTTTTT
TRBD2 | few | TRBJ2-7 | TRBV29-1 | CSVRTSGPVSSEQYF | TGCAGCGTTAGAACTAGCGGGCCCGTTTCTAGCGAGCAGTACTTC
TRBD1 | few | TRBJ2-7 | TRBV19 | CASSIGTGLGDEQYF | TGTGCCAGTAGTATAGGGACAGGCCTCGGGGACGAGCAGTACTTC
- | - | TRBJ2-2 | TRBV27 | CASSSLSLGLTGTGELFF | TGTGCCAGCAGTTCCCTCTCACTTGGACTGACGGGGACCGGGGAGCTGTTTTTT
TRBD2 | - | TRBJ2-3 | TRBV6-2/TRBV6-3 | CASSTGGAGAQYF | TGTGCCAGCAGTACCGGCGGGGCGGGGGCGCAGTATTTT
TRBD1 | - | TRBJ2-7 | TRBV9 | CASSPGDRGTYEQYF | TGTGCCAGCAGCCCTGGGGACAGGGGGACCTACGAGCAGTACTTC
TRBD1 | - | TRBJ2-7 | TRBV7-2 | CASSLTGFPYEQYF | TGTGCCAGCAGCTTGACAGGGTTCCCCTACGAGCAGTACTTC
- | - | TRBJ1-3 | TRBV12-3/TRBV12-4 | CASRASGNTIYF | TGTGCCAGCAGGGCCTCTGGAAACACCATATATTTT
- | - | TRBJ2-1 | TRBV9 | CASSVVLDSNEQFF | TGTGCCAGCAGCGTAGTTTTGGACTCCAATGAGCAGTTCTTC
- | - | TRBJ2-3 | TRBV29-1 | CSVEEGLSDTQYF | TGCAGCGTTGAGGAGGGACTCTCAGATACGCAGTATTTT
- | - | TRBJ2-7 | TRBV25-1 | CASNSNSYEQYF | TGTGCCAGCAATTCAAACTCCTACGAGCAGTACTTC
- | - | TRBJ2-2 | TRBV3-1 | CASSPILGYSTGELFF | TGTGCCAGCAGCCCGATCCTGGGCTACTCAACCGGGGAGCTGTTTTTT
- | few | TRBJ1-1 | TRBV28 | CASKVENTEAFF | TGTGCCAGCAAAGTTGAGAACACTGAAGCTTTCTTT
TRBD2 | - | TRBJ2-7 | TRBV2 | CASRTGGASYEQYF | TGTGCCAGCAGGACGGGAGGGGCCTCCTACGAGCAGTACTTC
- | - | TRBJ1-4 | TRBV5-8 | CASSLAGRIEKLFF | TGTGCCAGCAGCTTGGCAGGGCGGATTGAAAAACTGTTTTTT
- | few | TRBJ2-2 | TRBV2 | CASSRLDRPNTGELFF | TGTGCCAGCAGTCGCCTCGACAGACCAAACACCGGGGAGCTGTTTTTT
- | few | TRBJ1-4 | TRBV14 | CASSSSFGRGNEKLFF | TGTGCCAGCAGCTCTTCCTTCGGCAGAGGAAATGAAAAACTGTTTTTT
TRBD1 | - | TRBJ2-3 | TRBV11-2 | CASSPSRDRGSDTQYF | TGTGCCAGCAGTCCTAGCCGGGACAGGGGATCAGATACGCAGTATTTT
- | few | TRBJ1-6 | TRBV25-1 | CASSARYPYNSPLHF | TGTGCCAGCAGCGCCCGATATCCCTATAATTCACCCCTCCACTTT
- | few | TRBJ1-1 | TRBV6-2/TRBV6-3 | CASSYSSYVLNTEAFF | TGTGCCAGCAGTTACTCGTCTTACGTATTGAACACTGAAGCTTTCTTT
- | - | TRBJ2-2 | TRBV5-1 | CASSLVRVESGELFF | TGCGCCAGCAGCTTGGTTAGGGTGGAAAGCGGGGAGCTGTTTTTT
- | - | TRBJ2-1 | TRBV28 | CASSFGGIPPYNEQFF | TGTGCCAGCAGTTTTGGGGGGATTCCCCCCTACAATGAGCAGTTCTTC
TRBD2 | few | TRBJ2-2 | TRBV7-2 | CASSLEALAGITGELFF | TGTGCCAGCAGCTTAGAAGCCCTAGCGGGAATCACCGGGGAGCTGTTTTTT
TRBD1 | few | TRBJ2-7 | TRBV5-1 | CASSPGAGQAYEQYF | TGCGCCAGCAGCCCCGGGGCGGGACAGGCCTACGAGCAGTACTTC
- | few | TRBJ2-7 | TRBV9 | CASSQGTHYEQYF | TGTGCCAGCAGCCAAGGGACCCACTACGAGCAGTACTTC
TRBD1 | few | TRBJ1-2 | TRBV24-1 | CATSDGTGVGYGYTF | TGTGCCACCAGTGATGGGACAGGGGTGGGCTATGGCTACACCTTC
- | - | TRBJ2-7 | TRBV29-1 | CSVEVGNYEQYF | TGCAGCGTTGAAGTTGGTAACTACGAGCAGTACTTC
- | many | TRBJ2-5 | TRBV5-5 | CASSDRAWQETQYF | TGTGCCAGCAGCGACCGCGCGTGGCAAGAGACCCAGTACTTC
- | few | TRBJ1-1 | TRBV7-3 | CASSRGQNTEAFF | TGTGCCAGCAGCCGAGGGCAGAACACTGAAGCTTTCTTT
- | - | TRBJ1-2 | TRBV5-5 | CASSSGLSSQEASYGYTF | TGTGCCAGCAGCTCCGGATTATCGAGCCAGGAAGCCTCCTATGGCTACACCTTC
- | - | TRBJ1-5 | TRBV6-6 | CASSYSGEGTNQPQHF | TGTGCCAGCAGTTACTCGGGGGAGGGGACGAATCAGCCCCAGCATTTT